This T cell receptor beta chain originates from a study of T cell clonality in common variable immunodeficiency (dated by TCRdb to 2013 to 2016). This clone was counted only a few times. Its recognized antigen is unknown. The DNA ends 3 residues before the CDR3 does, and the rest of the CDR3 is filled in from the germline J gene. Equivalent amounts of genomic DNA from CVID and control samples were used as sequencing input. For every sample, a 60 bp segment covering the rearranged TCRbeta CDR3 region was amplified and then sequenced. The immunoSEQ assay, a bias-corrected multiplex PCR combined with high-throughput sequencing, was used to amplify TCRbeta. The authors processed their data as follows. Every unique nucleotide sequence was considered a clone and was annotated with V, D and J genes, copy number and frequency. Sequences were labeled productive if in frame, and non-productive if out of frame or containing stop codons. As previously described, clonality was computed from Shannon's entropy. Mean CDR3 Kyte-Doolittle hydropathy was derived from the predicted amino acid sequences of productive clones. Using the R hclust function, scaled V gene usage was clustered hierarchically with Manhattan distance and complete linkage. Sharing of clones by CDR3 amino acid sequence was evaluated through resampling of 12 repertoires per group over 100 rounds. The repertoires were screened for roughly 70 published EBV-specific TCRbeta sequences and a few hundred published CMV-specific TCRbeta sequences. A couple of CVID samples that yielded fewer than 10,000 sequences were excluded from the analysis, so fewer than 45 CVID repertoires were retained. TCRdb obtained this table from immuneACCESS and retained in-frame rearrangements with V and J assigned. These tables miss some clones; where compared with another copy, unresolved V genes account for less than half of the shortfall, and the remainder is unexplained. The DNA gave D and trimming, while V, J and clone size come from that table. The table notes 30,000 or so clones here, none of them singletons. Just over 3% of the sample belongs to the ten largest clones.

Trimmed from V: 5 bases; trimmed from J: 5 bases; junction bases lacking a gene match: 3. Reading from cysteine to phenylalanine, the CDR3 counts 13 amino acids. Of the CDR3's DNA, 30 bases were read; they are in frame from base 1. Taken from the germline V gene, the CDR1 and CDR2 loops are SGHTA and FQGTGA. Standard criteria, namely reduction of serum IgG, IgA and/or IgM below the normal range together with specific antibody deficiency, were applied for the diagnosis of CVID. There were around 45 subjects in the CVID group (roughly 15 female and approximately 30 male), ranging in age from 9 to 64 years, with a mean age of 40. Most of the CVID patients and most of the healthy controls were of Caucasian heritage. All CVID subjects had received replacement immunoglobulin therapy for at least one year at the time of study participation. At the time of blood collection, no CVID subject was ill or was being treated with immunomodulatory or immunosuppressive medication. Heparinized peripheral whole blood samples of about 5 to 8 ml were obtained from each donor. TCRbeta CDR3 repertoires were sequenced from genomic DNA of adults with common variable immune deficiency (CVID) and healthy adult controls. Diluted blood was density-centrifuged over Hypaque 1077 or Ficoll-Paque to isolate peripheral blood mononuclear cells. Genomic DNA was obtained from unsorted mononuclear cells through either Qiagen column purification or a centrifugation-based method.

Results the study describes overall, beyond this receptor: It was noted by the authors that sequencing of the repertoires of T cell subpopulations would be needed to clarify the cause of the increased clonality in CVID. CVID subjects shared fewer TCRbeta clones with each other than healthy controls did (p < 0.0001). Although equal DNA input was used, an average of roughly 80,000 unique sequences per sample was obtained for controls, compared with some 30,000 for CVID samples. CVID TCRbeta sequences were reported to have fewer deletions and N-nucleotide insertions and to lack highly modified clones with 13 or more V deletions. Increased TCRbeta clonality was found in CVID subjects compared with healthy controls (t-test p = 0.018), with the increase being most characteristic of about a third of subjects. Correlations of repertoire features with clinical complications were constrained by heterogeneity among patients within the CVID cohort.

The specimen was peripheral blood mononuclear cells. This sequence was found in a human donor with common variable immunodeficiency. The sequence links TRBV7-3 to TRBJ2-7; TRBD1 aligns with 10 central bases. CDR3 DNA (partial): TGTGCCAGCAGCCCCGGGACAGGGGACGAG. Its translation reads: CASSPGTGDE. The complete CDR3 sequence is CASSPGTGDEQYF.